What follows describes a single T cell receptor (beta chain). No cognate antigen has been identified for it. The record has no base qualities; no much larger clone is one base away. In total, approximately 610 healthy bone marrow donors made up the cohort. At the time of sampling, all cohort members were nominally healthy, though unrecorded immune exposures were likely present. The donor was CMV seropositive and belonged to the group of over 250 seropositive cohort members. A peripheral blood sample was collected from each donor, and TCR beta sequencing was performed on peripheral blood mononuclear cells. Genomic DNA extraction from the blood cell samples was performed with the Qiagen DNeasy Blood Extraction Kit. These data come from a study of cytomegalovirus exposure and HLA in healthy donors (dated 2017 in TCRdb). For the wider study: In an earlier analysis of 550 to 750 of the donors, around 300 Gb of sequence data and some 120 million unique TCR beta sequences from about 179 million T cells were reported. Every discovery cohort repertoire had been produced on one sequencing platform. An earlier analysis of around 640 of the donors used high-throughput TCR beta sequencing to judge whether each TCR beta V gene segment behaved as functional or pseudogenic. Among some 400 genotyped donors of the cohort, an average of around 240,000 unique TCR beta nucleotide sequences was sequenced per donor, of which roughly 18% were non-productive. The study aimed to test whether cataloging public T cell receptors could reveal signatures of past pathogen exposure. An early release covering some 640 HLA-typed donors comprised about 300 gigabases of sequencing data and tens of millions of unique TCR sequences. In a later analysis, previously published TCR beta repertoires from several hundred donors were re-analyzed and high-resolution HLA genotyping was added so that TCR occurrence patterns could be studied. In a later genetic analysis, genome-wide SNP genotypes for about 65% of the roughly 670 donors were used, and that subset was treated as a discovery cohort. Along with the approximately 650-subject first cohort, a separate validation cohort of around 110 different subjects was used. HLA typing included class I and class II loci at four-digit resolution. Donor age, sex, ethnicity and CMV serostatus were compiled together with the repertoire data. Using immunosequencing, the study profiled T cell repertoires from fewer than 850 subjects and related those repertoires to cytomegalovirus serostatus. Typing coverage differed by locus: A, B, C, DRB1 and DQB1 were typed in about 629-640 donors, DQA1 in around 500, DPA1 in 606, and DPB1 in 472. Among the roughly 380 genotyped donors, more than 70% belonged to the genetic ancestry cluster associated with self-reported Caucasian donors. Rather than drawing on any new phenotypic data, the later analysis identified candidate immune exposures from TCR beta sequences and the way those sequences occurred across donors. Roughly five DR-DQ haplotypes were handled as single units for association and clustering, since linkage in the cohort was strong. The study combined high-throughput TCR immunosequencing, statistical association of individual TCRs with disease status, and machine learning to predict cytomegalovirus infection status.

General findings and caveats noted by the study authors: Assigning TCR associations to individual alleles was difficult when HLA alleles, especially DR and DQ, strongly co-occurred. An association between a missense DCLRE1C variant and V-gene and J-gene trimming of TCR beta chains was found in a later genetic analysis and replicated in an independent cohort. A later genetic analysis reported fewer N-insertions in productive TCRs among donors in an Asian-associated ancestry cluster than the roughly 620-donor mean. While some public TCRs were present in many individuals, most TCR sequences turned up only very rarely across donors. In a later analysis, the rate of TCR association differed among HLA loci, with DRB1 alleles having the most associated TCRs and HLA-C alleles having the fewest. Broadly in line with IMGT annotations, most TCR beta V segments showed up in productive rearrangements about 90% or about 30% of the time in an earlier analysis of around 600 of the donors. Only TCR beta chains were sequenced in this cohort, and the absence of alpha or paired-chain data limited detectable features. The presence/absence analyses assumed that sequencing depth was roughly uniform across donors, and that assumption may not be true. A later analysis reported that several top co-occurrence clusters appeared linked to parvovirus B19, influenza, CMV and Epstein-Barr virus. A later analysis found that HLA-associated TCR beta chains were more clonally expanded and had lower generation probabilities than equally common non-associated chains. The classifier was reported to diagnose cytomegalovirus status with high specificity and sensitivity in both the original cohort and the validation cohort. According to a later analysis, most CMV-associated TCR beta chains appeared to be HLA-restricted, and the HLA associations seemed to be driven largely by CMV exposure. Because counts were too low, 15 to 20 rarely observed V segments, including chromosome 9 orphons, were excluded from the earlier analysis of 587 of the donors. Because some donors lacked HLA typing at each locus, the association tests relied only on the typed subset. Because the 87-base-pair reads could not distinguish some IMGT-functional V segments, including TRBV6-2 and TRBV6-3, those segments were excluded. According to the authors, the approach could potentially be generalized to other disease states and immunological phenotypes. Linkage disequilibrium might explain the correlated functional status among segregating V segments, but an unknown experimental factor could not be ruled out. The study gave a list of about 170 TCR beta chains associated with cytomegalovirus. A further reported finding was that TCR beta sequences accurately predicted the HLA-A and HLA-B alleles for most subjects in the first cohort. Specific HLA alleles were associated with some 15,000 TCR beta sequences at a false discovery rate of 0.05 in a later analysis. Immune exposure information for the cohort was limited to CMV serostatus. A group of highly shared sequence variants was considered likely to be a technical artifact of the sequencing pipeline. A few of the identified cytomegalovirus-associated TCR beta chains were confirmed in vitro to be specific for cytomegalovirus antigens.

Library preparation employed the immunoSEQ multiplex PCR assay. For the multiplex PCR, a mixture combining 60 forward primers for TCR Vbeta segments and 13 reverse primers for TCR Jbeta segments was used. A multiplex PCR assay on genomic DNA amplified the CDR3 region of rearranged TCR beta genes. On the Illumina HiSeq System, the amplified TCR beta libraries were sequenced as 87-base-pair reads. The paper's processing steps were these. In a later analysis, about 80 million unique TCR beta chains were counted across the roughly 610 repertoires, and around 10 million of these chains were shared by at least two donors. To remove PCR and sequencing errors, raw reads were error-corrected and collapsed into unique sequences using a nearest-neighbor algorithm that merged closely related sequences. V, D and J gene segments were assigned by aligning CDR3 sequences to IMGT reference sequences. For a sequence to be retained, a match of at least six nucleotides was required to both a V gene segment and a J gene segment. Rearrangements were called productive when the CDR3 lacked stop codons and stayed in frame with V and J; all others were non-productive. CDR3 was defined according to IMGT convention as the region running from the second conserved V-encoded cysteine to the conserved J-encoded phenylalanine. In an earlier analysis of roughly 580 of the donors, sequences lacking an unambiguous match to a single V gene segment were excluded. An earlier analysis of some 610 of the donors called V segments functional above 56.7% productive rearrangements and segregating when the between-donor standard deviation exceeded 5%. A statistical classification framework was developed to diagnose cytomegalovirus status using the catalog of TCR beta chain sequences. A later analysis assigned V and J genes by comparing TCR nucleotide sequences with IMGT/GENE-DB human TR gene sequences. A later analysis assigned CDR3 sequences and most-parsimonious VDJ recombination scenarios with the TCRdist pipeline. A later analysis defined each TCR beta chain by its CDR3 amino acid sequence plus V-gene family, and excluded reads lacking a unique V-gene family. A later analysis removed 500 to 600 highly shared, low-generation-probability nucleotide sequences to deal with suspected cross-contamination and a sequencing artifact. In a later analysis, a clonal expansion index was calculated for each public chain from normalized within-repertoire ranks of inferred template counts. A later analysis computed generation probabilities with a VDJ recombination model fitted to out-of-frame rearrangements, and checked the results against IGoR. In a later analysis, TCR-TCR, TCR-HLA and TCR-CMV co-occurrence was scored with hypergeometric tests, and a repertoire-size bias correction was applied to TCR pairs. In a later analysis, false discovery rates were estimated by permuting HLA or CMV assignments 20 times. A later analysis grouped co-occurring TCRs with DBSCAN, adding TCRdist sequence similarity when clustering within HLA-allele-positive subsets. Co-occurrence clustering excluded repertoires with fewer than 30,000 or more than 120,000 public chains, plus five with anomalous nucleotide sharing. TCRdb's version of the immuneACCESS table is confined to in-frame rearrangements and falls short of the full clone set. An unresolved V gene accounts for under half of the shortfall where checked; the remainder is of unknown origin. The V and J calls and clone size were taken over from that table, and D and trimming were inferred from the DNA. For this sample the table gives about 120,000 clones, of which 76% were detected only once. The top ten clonotypes cover approximately 12% of the sample.

Based on the germline V gene (reference sequence), the CDR1 and CDR2 sequences are SEHNR and FQNEAQ. From the cysteine up to the phenylalanine, the CDR3 has a length of 14 residues. The sequence is cut down to CDR3 DNA, 42 bases in frame from base 1. The junction shows trimming of 5 bases on V and 2 bases on J, plus 12 bases between the germline ends. The clonotype comes from a woman in her 40s in good health and CMV-seropositive. The sequenced sample consisted of PBMCs. The rearranged chain carries TRBV7-9 and TRBJ1-2, with TRBD1 tentatively as D gene (6 bases match). CDR3 region: CASSHGQPNYGYTF. The base sequence is TGTGCCAGCAGCCATGGACAGCCAAACTATGGCTACACCTTC.